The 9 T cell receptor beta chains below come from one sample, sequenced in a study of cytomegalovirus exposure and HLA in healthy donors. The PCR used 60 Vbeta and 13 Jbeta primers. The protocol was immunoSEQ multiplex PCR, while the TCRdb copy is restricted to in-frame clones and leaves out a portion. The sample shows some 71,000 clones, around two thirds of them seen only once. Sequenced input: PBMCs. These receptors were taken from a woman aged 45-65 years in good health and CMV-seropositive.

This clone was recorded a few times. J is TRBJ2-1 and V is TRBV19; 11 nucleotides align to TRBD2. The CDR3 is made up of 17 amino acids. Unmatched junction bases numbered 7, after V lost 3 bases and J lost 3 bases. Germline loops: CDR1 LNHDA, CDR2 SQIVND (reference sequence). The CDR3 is CASSMMASGRYYNEQFF. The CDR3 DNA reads TGTGCCAGTAGTATGATGGCTAGCGGGAGGTACTACAATGAGCAGTTCTTC.

The CDR3, as DNA: TGTGCCAGCAGTTACTCTGTGGGAGAGGCCTACGAGCAGTACTTC. Protein sequence: CASSYSVGEAYEQYF. This sequence joins TRBV6-5 and TRBJ2-7, with D possibly being TRBD2 (5 bases). Trimming left V 0 bases short and J 2 bases short, with 11 bases between. CDR3 length: 15 residues. The germline CDR1 and CDR2 sequences are MNHEY and SVGAGI.

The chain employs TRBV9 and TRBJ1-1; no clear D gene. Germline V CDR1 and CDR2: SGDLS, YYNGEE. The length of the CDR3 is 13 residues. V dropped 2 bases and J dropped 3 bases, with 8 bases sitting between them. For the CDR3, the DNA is TGTGCCAGCAGCGTGAGAGAGGACACTGAAGCTTTCTTT. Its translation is CASSVREDTEAFF.

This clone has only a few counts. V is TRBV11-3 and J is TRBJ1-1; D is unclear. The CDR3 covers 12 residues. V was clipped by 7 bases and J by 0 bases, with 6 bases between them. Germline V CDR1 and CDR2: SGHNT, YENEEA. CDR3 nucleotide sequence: TGTGCCAGCACCCCATTGAACACTGAAGCTTTCTTT. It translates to CASTPLNTEAFF. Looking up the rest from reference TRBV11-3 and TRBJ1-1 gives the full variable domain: EAGVVQSPRYKIIEKKQPVAFWCNPISGHNTLYWYLQNLGQGPELLIRYENEEAVDDSQLPKDRFSAERLKGVDSTLKIQPAELGDSAVYLCASTPLNTEAFFGQGTRLTVV.

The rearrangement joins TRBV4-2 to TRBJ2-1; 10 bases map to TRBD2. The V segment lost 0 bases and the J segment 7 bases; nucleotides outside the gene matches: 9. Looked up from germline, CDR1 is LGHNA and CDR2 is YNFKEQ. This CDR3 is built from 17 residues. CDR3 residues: CASSQDSQREGRNEQFF. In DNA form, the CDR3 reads TGTGCCAGCAGCCAAGATAGCCAGCGGGAGGGTCGGAATGAGCAGTTCTTC.

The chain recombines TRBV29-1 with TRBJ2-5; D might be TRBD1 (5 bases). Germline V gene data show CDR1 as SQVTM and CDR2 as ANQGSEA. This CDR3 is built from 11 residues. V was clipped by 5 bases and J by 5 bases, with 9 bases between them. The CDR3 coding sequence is TGCAGCGTTAACAAGGGGGAGACCCAGTACTTC. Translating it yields CSVNKGETQYF.

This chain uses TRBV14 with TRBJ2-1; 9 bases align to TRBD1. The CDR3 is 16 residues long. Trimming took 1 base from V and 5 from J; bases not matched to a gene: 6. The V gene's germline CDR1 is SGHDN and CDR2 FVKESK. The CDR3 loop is CASSQGPGQGHNEQFF. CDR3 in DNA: TGTGCCAGCAGCCAAGGGCCGGGACAGGGTCACAATGAGCAGTTCTTC. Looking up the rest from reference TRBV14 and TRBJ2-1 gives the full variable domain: EAGVTQFPSHSVIEKGQTVTLRCDPISGHDNLYWYRRVMGKEIKFLLHFVKESKQDESGMPNNRFLAERTGGTYSTLKVQPAELEDSGVYFCASSQGPGQGHNEQFFGPGTRLTVL.

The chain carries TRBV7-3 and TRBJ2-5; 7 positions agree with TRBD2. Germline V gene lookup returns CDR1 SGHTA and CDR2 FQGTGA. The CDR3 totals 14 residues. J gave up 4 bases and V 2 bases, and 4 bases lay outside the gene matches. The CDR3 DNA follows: TGTGCCAGCAGCTTAGTGGGGGGGGGAGAGACCCAGTACTTC. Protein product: CASSLVGGGETQYF.

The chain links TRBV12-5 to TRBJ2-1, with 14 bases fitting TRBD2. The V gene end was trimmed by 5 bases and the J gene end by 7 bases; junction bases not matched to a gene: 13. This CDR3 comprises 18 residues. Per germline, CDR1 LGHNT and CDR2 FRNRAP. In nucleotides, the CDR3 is TGTGCTAGTGGTCCGCCCCCTCAGACTAGCGGGGGGGCAAATGAGCAGTTCTTC. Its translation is CASGPPPQTSGGANEQFF.